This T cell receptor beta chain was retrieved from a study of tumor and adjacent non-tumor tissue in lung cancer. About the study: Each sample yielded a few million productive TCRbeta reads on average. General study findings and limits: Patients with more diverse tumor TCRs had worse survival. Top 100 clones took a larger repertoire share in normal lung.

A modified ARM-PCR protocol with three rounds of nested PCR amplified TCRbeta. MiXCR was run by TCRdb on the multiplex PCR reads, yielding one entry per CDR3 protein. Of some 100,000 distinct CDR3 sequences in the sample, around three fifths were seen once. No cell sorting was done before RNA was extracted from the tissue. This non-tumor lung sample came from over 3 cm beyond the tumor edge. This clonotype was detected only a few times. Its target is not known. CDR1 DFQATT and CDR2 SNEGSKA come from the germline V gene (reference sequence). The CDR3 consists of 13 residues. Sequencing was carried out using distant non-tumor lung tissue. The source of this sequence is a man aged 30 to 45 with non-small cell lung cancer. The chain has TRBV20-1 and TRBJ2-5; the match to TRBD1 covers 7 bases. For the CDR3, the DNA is TGCAGCGCTGAGGACAGGAGGCTGGAGACCCAGTACTTC. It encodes CSAEDRRLETQYF.